These T cell receptor beta chains were read from a single sample in a study of neoadjuvant nivolumab and ipilimumab in lung cancer. The assay was immunoSEQ multiplex PCR, and TCRdb's table has in-frame clones only and misses some. The sample shows roughly 7,300 clones, 85% to 90% of them seen only once. The specimen comprised tumor tissue, sampled after neoadjuvant nivolumab, alone or with ipilimumab, at or shortly before surgery. Source of these receptors: an adult with non-small cell lung cancer. The CDR3 runs from the conserved cysteine through the conserved F or W. Clone sizes are given selectively: once, few, many, or a class where the clone is expanded.

CDR3: CASSPDGPYGYTF
size: .
V: TRBV2

CDR3: CASSSRDRGQETQYF
size: .
V: TRBV6-6

CDR3: CASSLTRGLGNTIYF
size: .
V: TRBV4-1

CDR3: CASSFPGQAASYTF
size: few
V: TRBV6-5

CDR3: CASSYSVKGDSPLHF
size: .
V: TRBV6-5

CDR3: CSVGGGQFGSGGQPQHF
size: .
V: TRBV29-1

CDR3: CASSLRTGPSTDTQYF
size: .
V: TRBV5-4

CDR3: CASSAAGDYEQYF
size: .
V: TRBV2

CDR3: CASSIGQPNNSPLHF
size: .
V: TRBV5-5

CDR3: CASSATGQDSGNTIYF
size: few
V: TRBV18

CDR3: CASSRSHTEAFF
size: .
V: TRBV7-2

CDR3: CASSERTVPEAFF
size: .
V: TRBV2

CDR3: CAWSVTIGNTIYF
size: .
V: TRBV30

CDR3: CASSPGLAGGYTDTQYF
size: .
V: TRBV5-1

CDR3: CAWSGSYSNQPQHF
size: once
V: TRBV30

CDR3: CASSNQGQGLAYNSPLHF
size: once
V: TRBV7-4